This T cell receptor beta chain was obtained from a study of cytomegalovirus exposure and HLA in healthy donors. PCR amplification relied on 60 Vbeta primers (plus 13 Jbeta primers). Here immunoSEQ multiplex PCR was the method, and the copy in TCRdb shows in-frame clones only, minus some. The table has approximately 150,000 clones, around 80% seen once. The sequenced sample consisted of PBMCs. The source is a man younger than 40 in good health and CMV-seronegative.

In DNA form, the CDR3 reads TGTGCCATCAGTGGCCCGAAGGGGCCCAGCGAGCAGTACTTC. Translation gives CAISGPKGPSEQYF. This chain connects TRBV10-3 to TRBJ2-7; tentative D call: TRBD1 (5 bases). The CDR3 contains 14 residues. Germline V gene data show CDR1 as ENHRY and CDR2 as SYGVKD. Trimming left V 4 bases short and J 6 bases short, with 16 bases between.